Listed here is a single T cell receptor (beta chain). Germline assignment: CDR1 MDHEN and CDR2 SYDVKM. The CDR3 is 13 amino acids. V was pared by 6 bases and J by 5 bases, with 11 bases between. Original processing methods: Researchers report that nucleated cell counts were estimated from reference gene primer amplification. Sequencing used immunoSEQ multiplex PCR; TCRdb keeps in-frame clones, though not all of them. That table is the source of V, J and clone size, and D and trimming were worked out from the DNA. The sample comprises approximately 290,000 clones, 90% of which are singletons, and more than 0.95% rests with the top ten. This entry comes from a study of blood T cell repertoires in COVID-19. Study details: Both acute and convalescent COVID-19 samples were obtained from the United States, Italy and Spain. PBMCs, B-cell-depleted T cells, or T cells were the source of the cDNA or gDNA that made up the material.

Participant reports of clinical history set cohort assignment. The chain couples TRBV28 to TRBJ1-5, with D possibly being TRBD1 (6 bases). Sequencing was carried out using PBMCs or T cells enriched from blood (not recorded which). This TCR came from a woman younger than 45 who had recovered from COVID-19. The CDR3 coding sequence is TGTGCCAGCAGCACAACAGGGTATCAGCCCCAGCATTTT. It is translated as CASSTTGYQPQHF. Full variable domain (outside the CDR3, taken from reference TRBV28 and TRBJ1-5): DVKVTQSSRYLVKRTGEKVFLECVQDMDHENMFWYRQDPGLGLRLIYFSYDVKMKEKGDIPEGYSVSREKKERFSLILESASTNQTSMYLCASSTTGYQPQHFGDGTRLSIL.